This T cell receptor beta chain appears in the sequencing data of a study of cytomegalovirus exposure and HLA in healthy donors. Note on this clone: Its antigen is as yet unknown.

It was with 60 Vbeta and 13 Jbeta primers that the PCR ran. Clones were sequenced by immunoSEQ multiplex PCR, and TCRdb holds only the in-frame ones, with some missing. The sample lists 65,000 to 100,000 clones, roughly 85% occurring once. General study points: It emerged from a later analysis that several of the most significant clusters appeared to be linked to common viral pathogens. Investigators reported approximately 170 TCR beta chains as tied to cytomegalovirus.

This CDR3 comprises 16 residues. Germline lookup yields CDR1 SGHVS and CDR2 FQNEAQ. V lost 8 bases and J 3 bases, leaving 22 bases between the germline ends. The chain has TRBV7-8 and TRBJ2-5; D not certain. The clonotype was recovered from a female donor in good health and CMV-seronegative. Sequencing was performed on PBMCs. The CDR3 spells CASLARSGMVEETQYF. The DNA for the CDR3 is TGTGCCAGCCTCGCTAGATCGGGTATGGTAGAAGAGACCCAGTACTTC.